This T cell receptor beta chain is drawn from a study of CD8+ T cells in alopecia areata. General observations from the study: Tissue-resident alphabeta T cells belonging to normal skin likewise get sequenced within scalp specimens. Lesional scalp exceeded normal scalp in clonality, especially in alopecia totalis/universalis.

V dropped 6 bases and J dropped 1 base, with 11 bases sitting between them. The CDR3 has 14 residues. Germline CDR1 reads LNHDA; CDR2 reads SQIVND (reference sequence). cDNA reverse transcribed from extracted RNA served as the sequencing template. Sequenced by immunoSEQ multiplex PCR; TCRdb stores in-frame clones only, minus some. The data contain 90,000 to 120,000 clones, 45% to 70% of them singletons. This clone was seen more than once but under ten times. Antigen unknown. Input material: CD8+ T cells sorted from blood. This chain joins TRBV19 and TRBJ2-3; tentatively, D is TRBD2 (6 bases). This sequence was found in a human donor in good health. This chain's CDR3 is CASSPGVRTDTQYF. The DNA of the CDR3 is TGTGCCAGTAGCCCGGGGGTCCGCACAGATACGCAGTATTTT.